Below, one T cell receptor (beta chain) is given with its context. This entry comes from a study of blood T cell repertoires in COVID-19. Participant age was roughly 18 to 90 years, and participants resided in roughly 25 US areas. Each participant's cohort was designated according to participant-reported clinical history. The recovered donors of Cohort 3 showed two negative PCRs, clearance, or symptom resolution. This table comes from immunoSEQ multiplex PCR, and its TCRdb copy is limited to in-frame clones, with some not included. The sample consists of some 350,000 clones, roughly nine tenths of them appearing once. V lost 6 bases and J lost 2, with 15 bases in between. Germline loops: CDR1 SEHNR, CDR2 FQNEAQ (reference sequence). This CDR3 spans 15 amino acids.

This clonotype was sampled from a woman aged 30 to 39 who had recovered from COVID-19. The V gene is TRBV7-9, the J gene TRBJ2-3; D is perhaps TRBD2 (6 bases). The specimen was PBMCs or T cells enriched from blood (not recorded which). CDR3: CASSSIAEFTDTQYF. CDR3 nucleotide sequence: TGTGCCAGCAGTTCGATAGCGGAATTCACAGATACGCAGTATTTT.